One and the same sample provided the 14 T cell receptor beta chains below, sequenced in a study of cytomegalovirus exposure and HLA in healthy donors. Libraries were prepared by immunoSEQ multiplex PCR; TCRdb keeps only in-frame clonotypes and omits some of them. The repertoire consists of about 200,000 clones, with around 84% occurring once and the leading ten covering under 15%. The source material was PBMCs. These receptors originate from a woman aged 25 to 39 in good health and CMV-seropositive.

In this sample, this clone turned up once. The chain carries TRBV5-6 and TRBJ1-2, with D possibly matching TRBD1 (6 bases). V lost 5 bases to trimming and J lost 0 bases, with 14 bases between them. The CDR3 covers 15 residues. Germline V gene lookup returns CDR1 SGHDT and CDR2 YYEEEE. CDR3 sequence (DNA): TGTGCCAGCAGACCCGTCGGGACAACTAACTATGGCTACACCTTC. It encodes CASRPVGTTNYGYTF. The entire variable domain, with the rest obtained from reference TRBV5-6 and TRBJ1-2, is as follows: DAGVTQSPTHLIKTRGQQVTLRCSPKSGHDTVSWYQQALGQGPQFIFQYYEEEERQRGNFPDRFSGHQFPNYSSELNVNALLLGDSALYLCASRPVGTTNYGYTFGSGTRLTVV.

The table lists this clone with a few counts. The chain recombines TRBV28 with TRBJ1-5; the match to TRBD1 covers 7 bases. The CDR3 runs to 13 residues. Unmatched junction bases numbered 5, after V lost 7 bases and J lost 5 bases. The germline V gene encodes CDR1 MDHEN and CDR2 SYDVKM. Written as DNA, the CDR3 is TGTGCCAGCATTTGGCAGGGGGATCAGCCCCAGCATTTT. Encoded protein: CASIWQGDQPQHF.

The chain uses TRBV19 and TRBJ2-3, with TRBD2 identical over 7 bases. CDR3 length: 17 residues. V trimming: 6 bases; J trimming: 4 bases; junction bases outside the gene matches: 16. Germline V lookup: CDR1 LNHDA, CDR2 SQIVND (reference sequence). The chain's CDR3 is CASRPLGRAAGPDTQYF. The CDR3 coding sequence is TGTGCCAGTAGACCCCTTGGGAGGGCCGCCGGGCCAGATACGCAGTATTTT.

The chain employs TRBV23-1 and TRBJ2-5, with D hard to call. TRBV23-1 is flagged as an ORF with uncertain function. The CDR3 contains 14 residues. V lost 2 bases and J 5 bases, leaving 12 bases between the germline ends. CDR3: CASSQRFRWETQYF. CDR3 DNA sequence: TGCGCCAGCAGTCAACGGTTTCGGTGGGAGACCCAGTACTTC.

This chain links TRBV13 with TRBJ2-7, with 7 positions matching TRBD2. V trimming: 2 bases; J trimming: 2 bases; junction bases outside the gene matches: 3. Germline CDR1 PRHDT, CDR2 FYEKMQ (reference sequence). The CDR3 runs 14 residues. CDR3 amino acids: CASSLSGMPYEQYF. In DNA form, the CDR3 reads TGTGCCAGCAGCTTAAGCGGGATGCCCTACGAGCAGTACTTC.

V usage is TRBV7-2 and J usage is TRBJ2-5; 8 nucleotides match TRBD1. With 3 bases clipped from V and 2 bases from J, the junction kept 2 bases outside the gene matches. Germline V CDR1 and CDR2: SGHTA, FQGNSA. The CDR3 contains 14 residues. The CDR3 reads CASSLDREQETQYF. The DNA for the CDR3 is TGTGCCAGCAGCTTGGACAGGGAACAAGAGACCCAGTACTTC.

This clone was observed a single time. The V gene is TRBV7-8, the J gene TRBJ1-1; D is perhaps TRBD1 (6 bases). In germline, CDR1 is SGHVS, CDR2 FQNEAQ. The CDR3 is 16 amino acids. V gave up 2 bases and J gave up 4 bases, with 17 bases separating them. This CDR3 reads CASSLRTDPRGTEAFF. The CDR3 DNA is TGTGCCAGCAGCTTAAGGACAGACCCCCGGGGCACTGAAGCTTTCTTT.

This clone has only a few counts. The gene calls are TRBV27 and TRBJ1-2, with a possible D match to TRBD1 (5 bases). The CDR3 sequence is 14 residues long. Per the germline V gene, CDR1 is MNHEY and CDR2 is SMNVEV (reference sequence). The V gene lost 3 bases and the J gene lost 4 bases, with 12 bases spanning the gap. CDR3 in DNA: TGTGCCAGCAGTTTTAGGGGTTCGGTCTATGGCTACACCTTC. Protein: CASSFRGSVYGYTF.

This rearrangement joins TRBV5-1 to TRBJ1-3, with D tentatively TRBD1 (6 bases). The ends were cut back, 7 bases at V and 2 bases at J, with 13 bases in the middle. Germline V gene lookup returns CDR1 SGHRS and CDR2 YFSETQ. The CDR3 is made up of 14 amino acids. CDR3 residues: CASYNGGPGNTIYF. In DNA, the CDR3 is TGCGCCAGCTATAACGGGGGGCCTGGAAACACCATATATTTT.

This clone was seen more than once but under ten times. The chain combines TRBV2 with TRBJ1-3; D may be TRBD1 (6 bases). Per germline, CDR1 SNHLY and CDR2 FYNNEI. The length of the CDR3 is 12 residues. V lost 6 bases and J 8 bases, leaving 11 bases between the germline ends. CDR3 DNA sequence: TGTGCCAGCAGAGCCGAGGGGGACACCATATATTTT. Translation gives CASRAEGDTIYF.

This chain uses TRBV15 with TRBJ1-4, with TRBD1 matching over 7 bases. This CDR3 is 13 amino acids long. Germline V gene lookup returns CDR1 LNHNV and CDR2 YYDKDF (reference sequence). V gave up 7 bases and J gave up 5 bases; unmatched junction bases: 4. CDR3 residues: CATKGQLNEKLFF. In nucleotides, the CDR3 is TGTGCCACCAAGGGACAGCTAAATGAAAAACTGTTTTTT.

The table lists this clone with a count of one. The chain carries TRBV19 and TRBJ2-3; the D gene is possibly TRBD1 (5 bases). The CDR3 spans 13 residues. The V end was cut by 5 bases, the J end by 4 bases, with 10 bases between. The V gene's germline CDR1 is LNHDA and CDR2 SQIVND (reference sequence). This chain's CDR3 is CASSATGSDTQYF. The CDR3 nucleotides read TGTGCCAGTAGTGCCACAGGATCAGATACGCAGTATTTT.

The V gene is TRBV6-1, the J gene TRBJ1-2; 9 nucleotides line up with TRBD1. The CDR3 sequence is 16 residues long. The trim removed 1 base at V and 2 bases at J, leaving 5 bases unmatched. Germline V gives CDR1 MNHNS, CDR2 SASEGT. The CDR3 loop reads CASSEVDGTGNYGYTF. CDR3 bases: TGTGCCAGCAGTGAAGTGGACGGGACAGGGAACTATGGCTACACCTTC.

This clone has more than one count but fewer than ten. CDR3 in DNA: TGTGCCAGTAGTGGGACTAGCGGGCGCTACAATGAGCAGTTCTTC. It codes for CASSGTSGRYNEQFF. The chain employs TRBV19 and TRBJ2-1, with 12 bases aligning to TRBD2. CDR1 is LNHDA, CDR2 SQIVND, per germline (reference sequence). CDR3 length: 15 residues. The V gene end was trimmed by 5 bases and the J gene end by 3 bases; junction bases not matched to a gene: 2.